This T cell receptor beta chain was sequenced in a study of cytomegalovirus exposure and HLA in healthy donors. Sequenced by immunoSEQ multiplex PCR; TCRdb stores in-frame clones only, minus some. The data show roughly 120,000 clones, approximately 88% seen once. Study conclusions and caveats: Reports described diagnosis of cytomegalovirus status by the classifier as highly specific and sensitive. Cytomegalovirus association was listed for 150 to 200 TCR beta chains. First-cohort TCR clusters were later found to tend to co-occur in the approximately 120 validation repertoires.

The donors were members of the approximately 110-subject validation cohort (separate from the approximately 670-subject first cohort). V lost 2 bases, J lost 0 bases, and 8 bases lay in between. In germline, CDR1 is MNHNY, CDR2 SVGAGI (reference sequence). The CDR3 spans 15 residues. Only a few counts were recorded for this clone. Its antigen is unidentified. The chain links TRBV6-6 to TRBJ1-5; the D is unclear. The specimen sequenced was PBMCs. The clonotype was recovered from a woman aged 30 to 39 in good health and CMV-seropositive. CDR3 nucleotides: TGTGCCAGCAGTTACGGGCATCATAGCAATCAGCCCCAGCATTTT. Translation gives CASSYGHHSNQPQHF.